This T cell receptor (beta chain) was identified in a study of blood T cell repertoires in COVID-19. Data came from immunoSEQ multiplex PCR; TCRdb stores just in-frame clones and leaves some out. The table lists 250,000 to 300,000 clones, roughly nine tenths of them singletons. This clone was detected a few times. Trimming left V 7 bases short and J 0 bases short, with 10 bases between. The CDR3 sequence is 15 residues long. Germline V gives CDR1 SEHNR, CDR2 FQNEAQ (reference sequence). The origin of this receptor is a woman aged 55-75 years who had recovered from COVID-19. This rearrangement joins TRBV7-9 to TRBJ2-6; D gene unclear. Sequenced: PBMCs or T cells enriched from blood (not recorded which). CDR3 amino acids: CASTSLRSGANVLTF. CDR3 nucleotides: TGTGCCAGCACGTCCCTCCGCTCTGGGGCCAACGTCCTGACTTTC.